This TCR beta chain was sequenced for a study of cytomegalovirus exposure and HLA in healthy donors (dated by TCRdb to about 2017). Regarding the study in general: In an earlier analysis of roughly 590 of the donors, 276 Gb of sequence data and about 110 million unique TCR beta sequences from about 179 million T cells were reported. About 330 gigabases of sequencing data and tens of millions of unique TCR sequences made up an early release that covered under 750 HLA-typed donors. The genetic ancestry cluster associated with self-reported Caucasian donors included roughly 84% of the 398 genotyped donors. The study aimed to test whether signatures of past pathogen exposure could be identified by cataloging public T cell receptors. The T cell repertoires of several hundred subjects were profiled by immunosequencing and related to cytomegalovirus serostatus. Along with the approximately 700-subject first cohort, a separate validation cohort of around 110 different subjects was used. To predict cytomegalovirus infection status, the study brought together high-throughput TCR immunosequencing, statistical association of individual TCRs with disease status, and machine learning. To study patterns of TCR occurrence, a later analysis re-analyzed previously published TCR beta repertoires from 600 to 750 donors and added high-resolution HLA genotyping. The later analysis used no new phenotypic data to find candidate immune exposures, relying instead on TCR beta sequences and their occurrence across donors. In an earlier analysis of 500 to 650 of the donors, high-throughput TCR beta sequencing was used to judge whether each TCR beta V gene segment behaved as functional or pseudogenic. Donor age, sex, ethnicity and CMV serostatus were compiled together with the repertoire data. A later genetic analysis used genome-wide SNP genotypes for about 65% of the roughly 700 donors, treating that subset as a discovery cohort. Every repertoire in the discovery cohort had been generated on one and the same sequencing platform. Class I and class II HLA loci were covered by the typing at four-digit resolution. The number of donors typed differed by locus, with 629-630 for A, B, C, DRB1 and DQB1, roughly 520 for DQA1, about 610 for DPA1, and around 430 for DPB1. Because of strong linkage in the cohort, five DR-DQ haplotypes were treated as single units for association and clustering. Across approximately 400 genotyped donors of the cohort, an average of roughly 230,000 unique TCR beta nucleotide sequences per donor were sequenced, and 15% to 20% of those sequences were non-productive.

Trimming removed 3 bases from V and 12 bases from J, leaving 21 bases between the germline ends. CDR1 and CDR2 were assigned from the germline V gene (reference sequence) as GTSNPN and SVGIG. CDR3 length: 13 amino acids, cysteine to phenylalanine. Only the CDR3 portion is preserved as DNA: 39 bases, with reading frame beginning at the first base. Study-wide findings and limitations: Strong co-occurrence of HLA alleles, especially DR and DQ, made assigning TCR associations to individual alleles difficult. Linkage disequilibrium might explain the correlated functional status among segregating V segments, but an unknown experimental factor could not be excluded. Most TCR sequences were observed very rarely across donors, whereas some public TCRs were present in many individuals. Only TCR beta chains were sequenced in this cohort, and the absence of alpha or paired-chain data limited detectable features. A later genetic analysis reported fewer N-insertions in productive TCRs among donors in an Asian-associated ancestry cluster than the approximately 700-donor mean. In vitro tests confirmed that a few of the cytomegalovirus-associated TCR beta chains recognize cytomegalovirus antigens. At a false discovery rate of 0.05, a later analysis linked some 17,000 TCR beta sequences to specific HLA alleles. In a later analysis, HLA-associated TCR beta chains were found to be more clonally expanded and to have lower generation probabilities than equally common non-associated chains. In a later analysis, several top co-occurrence clusters were reported to appear linked to parvovirus B19, influenza, CMV and Epstein-Barr virus. The authors suggested that the approach could potentially be extended to other disease states and immunological phenotypes. In both the original and validation cohorts, the classifier was reported to diagnose cytomegalovirus status with high specificity and sensitivity. A group of highly shared sequence variants was considered likely to be a technical artifact of the sequencing pipeline. Immune exposure information for the cohort was limited to CMV serostatus. The presence/absence analyses assumed that sequencing depth was roughly uniform across donors, and that assumption may not be true. The 87-base-pair reads could not distinguish some IMGT-functional V segments, including TRBV6-2 and TRBV6-3, so those segments were excluded. V-gene and J-gene trimming of TCR beta chains was associated with a missense DCLRE1C variant in a later genetic analysis, and the association was replicated in an independent cohort. Because some donors lacked HLA typing at each locus, the association tests relied only on the typed subset. Broadly in line with IMGT annotations, most TCR beta V segments showed up in productive rearrangements about 87% or about 30% of the time in an earlier analysis of approximately 600 of the donors. In a later analysis, most CMV-associated TCR beta chains were found to appear HLA-restricted, with HLA associations seemingly driven largely by CMV exposure. In a later analysis, the rate of TCR association differed among HLA loci, with DRB1 alleles having the most associated TCRs and HLA-C alleles having the fewest. A further reported finding was that TCR beta sequences accurately predicted the HLA-A and HLA-B alleles for most subjects in the first cohort. In the study, 164 TCR beta chains were listed as associated with cytomegalovirus. Approximately 18 rarely observed V segments, including chromosome 9 orphons, were excluded from the earlier analysis of about 500 of the donors because counts were too low.

The cohort consisted of 650 to 700 healthy bone marrow donors. At the time of sampling, all cohort members were nominally healthy, though unrecorded immune exposures were likely present. The donor tested CMV seronegative, placing the donor among the roughly 350 seronegative members of the cohort. Every donor gave a peripheral blood sample, and the peripheral blood mononuclear cells from that sample were used for TCR beta sequencing. The Qiagen DNeasy Blood Extraction Kit was used to extract genomic DNA from the blood cell samples. Library method: the immunoSEQ multiplex PCR assay. For the multiplex PCR, a mixture combining 60 forward primers for TCR Vbeta segments and 13 reverse primers for TCR Jbeta segments was used. Amplification of the CDR3 region of rearranged TCR beta genes was performed with a multiplex PCR assay on genomic DNA. The Illumina HiSeq System was used to sequence the amplified TCR beta libraries as 87-base-pair reads. Per the authors' processing: A later analysis tallied about 77 million unique TCR beta chains across the 700 or so repertoires, and roughly 11 million of those chains were shared by two or more donors. Raw reads were error-corrected and collapsed into unique sequences by a nearest-neighbor algorithm in which closely related sequences were merged to remove PCR and sequencing errors. CDR3 sequences were aligned to IMGT reference sequences to assign V, D and J gene segments. For a sequence to be retained, a match of at least six nucleotides was required to both a V gene segment and a J gene segment. Rearrangements were called productive when the CDR3 lacked stop codons and stayed in frame with V and J; all others were non-productive. CDR3 was defined according to IMGT convention as the region running from the second conserved V-encoded cysteine to the conserved J-encoded phenylalanine. In an earlier analysis of some 550 of the donors, sequences lacking an unambiguous match to a single V gene segment were excluded. An earlier analysis of several hundred of the donors called V segments functional above 56.7% productive rearrangements and segregating when the between-donor standard deviation exceeded 5%. A statistical classification framework was developed to diagnose cytomegalovirus status using the catalog of TCR beta chain sequences. A later analysis assigned V and J genes by comparing TCR nucleotide sequences with IMGT/GENE-DB human TR gene sequences. The TCRdist pipeline was used in a later analysis to assign CDR3 sequences and most-parsimonious VDJ recombination scenarios. In a later analysis, every TCR beta chain was defined by the combination of its CDR3 amino acid sequence and its V-gene family, and reads without a unique V-gene family were dropped. As a way to deal with suspected cross-contamination and a sequencing artifact, a later analysis dropped 640 or so nucleotide sequences that were highly shared and had low generation probability. For each public chain, a later analysis derived a clonal expansion index from normalized ranks of inferred template counts within each repertoire. A later analysis computed generation probabilities with a VDJ recombination model fitted to out-of-frame rearrangements, and checked the results against IGoR. In a later analysis, hypergeometric tests were used to score TCR-TCR, TCR-HLA and TCR-CMV co-occurrence, with a repertoire-size bias correction applied to TCR pairs. A later analysis estimated false discovery rates by permuting HLA or CMV assignments 20 times. A later analysis grouped co-occurring TCRs with DBSCAN, adding TCRdist sequence similarity when clustering within HLA-allele-positive subsets. Repertoires with fewer than 30,000 or more than 120,000 public chains were left out of co-occurrence clustering, as were five repertoires with anomalous nucleotide sharing. In TCRdb, the immuneACCESS table is reduced to in-frame sequences with V and J assigned. These tables do not hold every clone; where another copy was compared, an unresolved V gene accounts for under half, and the others remain unexplained. That table gives V, J and clone size, and the DNA gave D and trimming. The sample table holds more than 100,000 clones, of which 75% to 90% were seen once. The top ten clones comprise 2.1% of the sample.

A few counts support this clone. Its antigen is currently not known. No qualities accompany the bases; no much larger clone lies one base away. The chain couples TRBV30 to TRBJ2-7, with TRBD2 perhaps the D gene, on 6 matching bases. The sequencing sample was made of PBMCs. The receptor's source is a man in his thirties or forties in good health and CMV-seronegative. The bases read TGTGCCTGGAGATCGGGAGACACCGCCCGAGGGTACTTC. Its coded protein is CAWRSGDTARGYF.